The text below deals with one T cell receptor (beta chain). This sample was taken from a study of blood T cell repertoires in COVID-19. Libraries were prepared by immunoSEQ multiplex PCR; TCRdb keeps only in-frame clonotypes and omits some of them. The table lists under 300,000 clones, around 85% of them singletons. Germline values: CDR1 KGHSH, CDR2 LQKENI. The CDR3 length is 17 residues. V was trimmed by 3 bases and J by 7 bases, leaving 22 bases between them. The chain combines TRBV18 with TRBJ2-1; TRBD2 is a possible D gene (5 bases). Sequencing was done on a sample of peripheral blood. The TCR comes from a woman aged 40 to 50 with active or convalescent COVID-19. The CDR3 loop is CASSPLSLVHSGNEQFF. The CDR3 nucleotides read TGTGCCAGCTCACCGTTGAGTCTAGTCCACTCGGGGAATGAGCAGTTCTTC.